The sequence of this TCR beta chain was determined in a study of identifying expanded T cells in peripheral blood. The study, taken as a whole, reports: Across healthy donors, higher total template counts meant significantly greater approximately 2-week count variance. Technical replicates showed around 1.2 changed clones; two weeks around 15; four weeks 19.

Worth noting for this clone: No antigen is known for it.

Healthy donors had no documented immune events, such as infections, while sampled. Germline V gives CDR1 WNHNN, CDR2 SYGVQD (reference sequence). V shed 3 bases and J shed 6 bases, with 12 bases lying between them. The CDR3 length is 13 residues. Assay used: immunoSEQ multiplex PCR; TCRdb lists only in-frame clones, some missing. The sample lists 100,000 to 150,000 clones, more than 75% occurring once. The receptor comes from a person aged 18-69 years in good health. Sequencing was performed on blood. The J gene is TRBJ2-7, the V gene TRBV10-1; no definite D call. CDR3 DNA sequence: TGCGCCAGCAGTGAAGGGATCGATCGCGAGCAGTACTTC. Translating it yields CASSEGIDREQYF.